This TCR beta chain was documented in a study of blood T cell repertoires in COVID-19. Study-level background: Acute-phase and convalescent COVID-19 samples originated in the United States, Italy and Spain. T cells, B-cell-depleted T cells, or PBMCs provided the cDNA or gDNA that served as material.

Looked up from germline, CDR1 is MGHRA and CDR2 is YSYEKL. This CDR3 is built from 15 residues. Germline trimming cut 4 bases from V and 3 bases from J; bases unmatched to any gene: 8. Original processing methods: It was from reference gene primer amplification that nucleated cell counts were estimated. Data came from immunoSEQ multiplex PCR; TCRdb stores just in-frame clones and leaves some out. V, J and clone size reflect that table, while D and trimming were determined from the DNA. Counted here are about 130,000 clones, about 75% occurring once; the ten biggest clones make up over 15%. This rearrangement joins TRBV4-1 to TRBJ2-7, with 8 bases identical to TRBD1. The origin of this receptor is an elderly man with acute or convalescent COVID-19. Input material: peripheral blood. In nucleotides, the CDR3 is TGCGCCAGCAGCCGCACTCCGGGACAGGACTACGAGCAGTACTTC. Its protein product is CASSRTPGQDYEQYF.